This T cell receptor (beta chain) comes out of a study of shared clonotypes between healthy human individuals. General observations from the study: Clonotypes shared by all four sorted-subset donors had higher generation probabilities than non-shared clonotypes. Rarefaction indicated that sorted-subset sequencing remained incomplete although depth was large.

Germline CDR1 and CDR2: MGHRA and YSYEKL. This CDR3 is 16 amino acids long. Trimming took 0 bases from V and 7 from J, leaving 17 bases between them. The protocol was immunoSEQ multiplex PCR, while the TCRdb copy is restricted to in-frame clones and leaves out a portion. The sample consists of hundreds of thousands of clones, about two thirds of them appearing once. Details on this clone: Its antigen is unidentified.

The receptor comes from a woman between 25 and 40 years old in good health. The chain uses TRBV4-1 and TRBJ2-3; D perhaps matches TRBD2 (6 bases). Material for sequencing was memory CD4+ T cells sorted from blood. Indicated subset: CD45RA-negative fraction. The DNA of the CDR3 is TGCGCCAGCAGCCAAGATCCGGGCCAGGGCGGGAATACGCAGTATTTT. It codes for CASSQDPGQGGNTQYF.